This TCR beta chain was observed in a study of read filtering for tumor transcriptome and immune sequencing. About the study: RNA-seq yielded only about 75 to 1,300 TCR reads, IR-seq about 3.5 to 11 million.

CDR3 length: 10 residues. V was clipped by 3 bases and J by 5 bases, with 4 bases between them. Germline lookup yields CDR1 GTSNPN and CDR2 SVGIG (reference sequence). Molecular barcoded adaptors covering alpha/delta and beta/gamma chains were used on 400 ng RNA. One entry per CDR3 protein results from TCRdb running MiXCR on the reads. The table records around 58,000 distinct CDR3 sequences, around 13% of them present only once. Sequences were obtained from a population of CD138-negative cells sorted from bone marrow. This chain links TRBV30 with TRBJ2-5; D is unclear. The receptor comes from a donor older than 35 with multiple myeloma. In nucleotides, the CDR3 is TGTGCCTGGAGGAGCGAGACCCAGTACTTC. Translated: CAWRSETQYF.